Listed here are 14 T cell receptor beta chains from one sample, sequenced in a study of blood T cells in healthy people across ages. A sample-barcoded 5' primer and a J-beta primer mix were used in a second PCR of roughly 7 to 12 cycles. TCRdb ran MiXCR on the 5' RACE reads and lists one entry per CDR3 protein. This repertoire shows under 2,000,000 distinct CDR3 sequences, roughly 49% found once; its top ten account for 2.1%. The sample consisted of blood. The source is a woman aged 40 to 49 in good health.

As for this clonotype: The junction departs from the called germline gene at one end, perhaps through a read error. The chain has TRBV27 and TRBJ1-2, with TRBD1 identical over 7 bases. In germline, CDR1 is MNHEY, CDR2 SMNVEV (reference sequence). CDR3 size: 14 residues. The CDR3 region is CASRQQGTNYGYTF. The CDR3 region has the DNA TGTGCCAGCAGACAACAGGGGACTAATTATGGCTACACCTTC.

The rearrangement links TRBV12-3 or TRBV12-4 to TRBJ2-7; maybe TRBD1 (5 bases). V gave up 5 bases and J gave up 6 bases, with 17 bases separating them. CDR3 length: 14 amino acids. Here the CDR3 reads CASSPDMDLSEQYF. The CDR3 nucleotides read TGTGCCAGCAGTCCGGACATGGACCTCAGCGAGCAGTACTTC.

In DNA, the CDR3 is TGCAGCGTTGAGTTACGGCTAAAAGTGGCTGAAGCTTTCTTT. This sequence encodes CSVELRLKVAEAFF. This chain links TRBV29-1 with TRBJ1-1, with no clear D. The V gene lost 3 bases and the J gene lost 6 bases, with 17 bases spanning the gap. This CDR3 comprises 14 residues. The germline V gene encodes CDR1 SQVTM and CDR2 ANQGSEA.

The gene calls are TRBV6-2 or TRBV6-3 and TRBJ2-5; the D is unclear. The CDR3 contains 12 residues. From germline, CDR1 is MNHEY and CDR2 SVGEGT. The V and J ends lost 3 bases and 5 bases respectively, with 7 bases between them. CDR3 sequence (DNA): TGTGCCAGCAGTTATCTGTGGGAGACCCAGTACTTC. It yields the protein CASSYLWETQYF.

This chain links TRBV2 with TRBJ2-6; D not resolved. From germline, CDR1 is SNHLY and CDR2 FYNNEI. The V end lost 7 bases, the J end lost 0 bases, and 19 bases lay between the germline ends. The CDR3 spans 18 residues. The CDR3: CASMRPGSSSSGANVLTF. The CDR3 DNA follows: TGTGCCAGCATGCGGCCAGGTTCCTCCAGCTCTGGGGCCAACGTCCTGACTTTC.

V and J are TRBV5-1 and TRBJ2-5; D gene unclear. The CDR3 loop spans 13 amino acids. Per the germline V gene, CDR1 is SGHRS and CDR2 is YFSETQ. V was pared by 6 bases and J by 5 bases, with 14 bases between. The CDR3 bases are TGCGCCAGCAATTACCGGGTCGGGGAGACCCAGTACTTC. This sequence encodes CASNYRVGETQYF. Drawing the rest from reference TRBV5-1 and TRBJ2-5, the complete variable domain is KAGVTQTPRYLIKTRGQQVTLSCSPISGHRSVSWYQQTPGQGLQFLFEYFSETQRNKGNFPGRFSGRQFSNSRSEMNVSTLELGDSALYLCASNYRVGETQYFGPGTRLLVL.

This clonotype was observed a handful of times. The rearrangement uses TRBV7-2 and TRBJ1-2; unclear D gene. Germline CDR1 and CDR2: SGHTA and FQGNSA. This CDR3 region has 11 residues. Trimming stripped 6 bases from V and 1 base from J, with 3 bases between. CDR3 sequence (DNA): TGTGCCAGCAGGCGTAACTATGGCTACACCTTC. It codes for CASRRNYGYTF.

The rearrangement links TRBV25-1 to TRBJ1-2; the D is unclear. The CDR3 loop spans 14 amino acids. CDR1 is MGHDK and CDR2 is SYGVNS in the germline V gene. V shed 3 bases and J shed 4 bases, with 12 bases lying between them. The CDR3 here is CASSETFMGYGYTF. In DNA, the CDR3 is TGTGCCAGCAGTGAGACGTTTATGGGCTATGGCTACACCTTC.

This chain links TRBV28 with TRBJ2-6; TRBD1 aligns across 9 bases. Germline assignment: CDR1 MDHEN and CDR2 SYDVKM. V lost 3 bases to trimming and J lost 0 bases; unmatched junction nucleotides: 12. There are 20 residues in the CDR3. CDR3 in DNA: TGTGCCAGCAGTTTTGTATCAGGACAGGGGACTCTCTCTGGGGCCAACGTCCTGACTTTC. Protein product: CASSFVSGQGTLSGANVLTF.

A few counts support this clonotype. This chain uses TRBV7-2 with TRBJ2-7, with D possibly matching TRBD2 (5 bases). In germline, CDR1 is SGHTA, CDR2 FQGNSA. V was shortened by 5 bases and J by 0 bases, with 17 bases between the two germline ends. The CDR3 contains 16 residues. CDR3 region: CASSEVGAVSSYEQYF. CDR3 nucleotides: TGTGCCAGCAGCGAGGTGGGAGCAGTGTCCTCCTACGAGCAGTACTTC.

The CDR3 DNA follows: TGTGCCAGCAGCGCGAGACTCCGGGGGGGCCCAACCGGGGAGCTGTTTTTT. Its protein is CASSARLRGGPTGELFF. J is TRBJ2-2 and V is TRBV9, with 8 bases fitting TRBD2. This CDR3 comprises 17 residues. V shed 3 bases, J shed 5 bases, and the junction held 12 bases outside the gene matches. Per germline, CDR1 SGDLS and CDR2 YYNGEE.

The rearrangement joins TRBV20-1 to TRBJ1-6; D is unclear. The ends were cut back, 6 bases at V and 0 bases at J, with 9 bases in the middle. The CDR3 runs to 14 residues. Germline V CDR1 and CDR2: DFQATT, SNEGSKA (reference sequence). The CDR3 coding sequence is TGCAGTGCCAACACCAACTCCTATAATTCACCCCTCCACTTT. It translates to CSANTNSYNSPLHF.

This clonotype occurred a few times. The J gene is TRBJ2-1, the V gene TRBV20-1, with TRBD2 matching over 15 bases. CDR1 is DFQATT and CDR2 is SNEGSKA in the germline V gene (reference sequence). Germline trimming cut 6 bases from V and 7 bases from J; bases unmatched to any gene: 16. The CDR3 length is 18 residues. The CDR3 DNA reads as TGCAGTGCGACGGGACTAGCGGGGGGAAGGGATATGGGGAATGAGCAGTTCTTC. Its protein product is CSATGLAGGRDMGNEQFF.

The chain joins TRBV11-1 to TRBJ2-5; 12 bases agree with TRBD2. Germline CDR1 SGHAT, CDR2 FQDESV (reference sequence). V was pared by 1 base and J by 11 bases, with 29 bases of the junction left unmatched. The CDR3 sequence is 22 residues long. Here the CDR3 DNA reads TGTGCCAGCAGCTTAGAACTAGTCGTACTAGCGGGGGGCCACTCAGGGGACAATGAGCAGTACTTC. Encoded protein: CASSLELVVLAGGHSGDNEQYF.